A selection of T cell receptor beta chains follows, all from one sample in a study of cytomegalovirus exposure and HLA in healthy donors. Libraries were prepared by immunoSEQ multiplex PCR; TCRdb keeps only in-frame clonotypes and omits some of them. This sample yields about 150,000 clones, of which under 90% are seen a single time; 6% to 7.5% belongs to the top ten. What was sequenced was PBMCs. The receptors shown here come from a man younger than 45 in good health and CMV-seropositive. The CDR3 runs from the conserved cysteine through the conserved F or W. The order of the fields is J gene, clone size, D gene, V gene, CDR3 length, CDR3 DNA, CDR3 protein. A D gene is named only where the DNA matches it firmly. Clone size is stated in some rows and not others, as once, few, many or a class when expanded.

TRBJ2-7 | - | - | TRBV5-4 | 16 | TGTGCCAGCAGCCAAGGGGGGGCGGCTTACTCCTACGAGCAGTACTTC | CASSQGGAAYSYEQYF
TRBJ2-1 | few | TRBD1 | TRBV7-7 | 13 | TGTGCCAGCAGCTCGGACAGGGACGATGAGCAGTTCTTC | CASSSDRDDEQFF
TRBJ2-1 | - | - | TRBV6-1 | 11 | TGTGCCAGCGGACTTTACAATGAGCAGTTCTTC | CASGLYNEQFF
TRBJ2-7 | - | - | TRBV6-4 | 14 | TGTGCCAGCAGCCCGGAGCCGGAGACCTACGAGCAGTACTTC | CASSPEPETYEQYF
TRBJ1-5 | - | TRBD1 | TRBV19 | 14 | TGTGCCAGCCGGGACAGGGGGCTGGATCAGCCCCAGCATTTT | CASRDRGLDQPQHF
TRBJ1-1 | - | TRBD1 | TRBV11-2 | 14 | TGTGCCAGCAGCTTAGATATGGGGGACAGTGAAGCTTTCTTT | CASSLDMGDSEAFF
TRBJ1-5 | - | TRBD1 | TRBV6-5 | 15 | TGTGCCAGCAGTCGAGACAGGGGAATCAATCAGCCCCAGCATTTT | CASSRDRGINQPQHF
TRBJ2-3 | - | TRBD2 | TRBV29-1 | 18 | TGCAGCGTTGAAGCCGCTAGCGGGGGTCCCTTAAGCACAGATACGCAGTATTTT | CSVEAASGGPLSTDTQYF
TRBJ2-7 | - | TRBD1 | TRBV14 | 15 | TGTGCCAGCAGCCAAGACCCCACAGGGGTTGGCGAGCAGTACTTC | CASSQDPTGVGEQYF
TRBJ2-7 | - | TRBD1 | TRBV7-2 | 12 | TGTGCCAGCAGCGGGACAGGGTACGAGCAGTACTTC | CASSGTGYEQYF
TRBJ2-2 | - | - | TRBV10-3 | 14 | TGTGCCATCAGTGTCCTAACAGCGGCCGGGGAGCTGTTTTTT | CAISVLTAAGELFF
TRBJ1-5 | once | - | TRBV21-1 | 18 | TGTGCCAGCAGCAAAGGGGGGGGGACCTCGCGTAGCAATCAGCCCCAGCATTTT | CASSKGGGTSRSNQPQHF
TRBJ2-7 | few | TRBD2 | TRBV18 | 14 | TGTGCCAGCTCACCACTAGCGGGAGAGGGGGAGCAGTACTTC | CASSPLAGEGEQYF
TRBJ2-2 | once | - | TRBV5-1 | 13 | TGCGCCAGCAGCTTGGGACTAGCCGGGGAGCTGTTTTTT | CASSLGLAGELFF
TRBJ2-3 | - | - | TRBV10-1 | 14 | TGCGCCAGCAGTGAGTCGGCCAGGATTGATACGCAGTATTTT | CASSESARIDTQYF
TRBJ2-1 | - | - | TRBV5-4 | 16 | TGTGCCAGCAGCTTGGGTACTAGAGTCTCCGGGGATGAGCAGTTCTTC | CASSLGTRVSGDEQFF
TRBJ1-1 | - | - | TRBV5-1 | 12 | TGCGCCAGCAGCTTTCCAAACACTGAAGCTTTCTTT | CASSFPNTEAFF
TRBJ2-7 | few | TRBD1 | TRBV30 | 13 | TGTGCCTGGAGTCCGGGACAGGCCTACGAGCAGTACTTC | CAWSPGQAYEQYF
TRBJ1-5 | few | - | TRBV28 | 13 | TGTGCCAGCACCCGCGACTCAAATCAGCCCCAGCATTTT | CASTRDSNQPQHF
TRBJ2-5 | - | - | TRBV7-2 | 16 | TGTGCCAGCAGCTTAGGTCTTTGGGGCAGGCAAGAGACCCAGTACTTC | CASSLGLWGRQETQYF
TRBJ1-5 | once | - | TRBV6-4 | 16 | TGTGCCAGCAGTGTCACGGTCCTCTATAGCAATCAGCCCCAGCATTTT | CASSVTVLYSNQPQHF
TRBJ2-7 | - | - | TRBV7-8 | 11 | TGTGCCAGCAGCACCACCGGTAGGCAGTACTTC | CASSTTGRQYF
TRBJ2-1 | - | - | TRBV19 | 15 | TGTGCCAGTAGTATTATCAGCGGCGACGACAATGAGCAGTTCTTC | CASSIISGDDNEQFF
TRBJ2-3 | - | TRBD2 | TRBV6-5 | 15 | TGTGCCAGCAGTTACGACCCAGCGGGGGGGAATACGCAGTATTTT | CASSYDPAGGNTQYF